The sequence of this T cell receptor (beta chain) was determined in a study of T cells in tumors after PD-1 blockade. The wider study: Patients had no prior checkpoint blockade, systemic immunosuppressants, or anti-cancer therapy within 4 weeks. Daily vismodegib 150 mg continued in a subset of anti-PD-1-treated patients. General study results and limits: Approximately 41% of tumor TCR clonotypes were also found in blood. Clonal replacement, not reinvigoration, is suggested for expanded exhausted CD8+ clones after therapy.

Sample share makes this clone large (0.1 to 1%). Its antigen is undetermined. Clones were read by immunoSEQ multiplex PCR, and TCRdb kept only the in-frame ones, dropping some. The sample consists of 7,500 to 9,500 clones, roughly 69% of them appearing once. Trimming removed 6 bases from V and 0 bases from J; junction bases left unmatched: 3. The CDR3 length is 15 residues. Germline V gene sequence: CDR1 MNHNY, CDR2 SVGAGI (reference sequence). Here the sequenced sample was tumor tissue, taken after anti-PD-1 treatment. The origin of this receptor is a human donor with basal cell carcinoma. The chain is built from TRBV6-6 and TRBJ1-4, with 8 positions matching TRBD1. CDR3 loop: CASRPQGATNEKLFF. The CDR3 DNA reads TGTGCCAGCAGGCCACAGGGGGCAACTAATGAAAAACTGTTTTTT.